This is a list of T cell receptor beta chains from one sample in a study of cytomegalovirus exposure and HLA in healthy donors. Libraries were prepared by immunoSEQ multiplex PCR; TCRdb keeps only in-frame clonotypes and omits some of them. This table has about 95,000 clones, around three quarters appearing once. What was sequenced was PBMCs. These receptors came from a woman aged 50 to 65 in good health and CMV-seropositive. Each CDR3 is given with its conserved first and last residue. A D gene is named only where the DNA matches it firmly. Only part of the rows carry a size: once, few, many, or a class if the clone is expanded.

size | J | D | V | DNA | CDR3
. | TRBJ2-1 | TRBD2 | TRBV6-5 | TGTGCCAGCAGTTTCCTAGGGACTAGCGGGGAGCAGTTCTTC | CASSFLGTSGEQFF
. | TRBJ2-7 | . | TRBV19 | TGTGCCAGTAGTATTTTGCAGTCCTACGAGCAGTACTTC | CASSILQSYEQYF
. | TRBJ1-1 | . | TRBV18 | TGTGCCAGCTCGACGCCAGGGGAGCGGACTGAAGCTTTCTTT | CASSTPGERTEAFF
. | TRBJ2-3 | TRBD1 | TRBV6-5 | TGTGCCAGCGGGTCACCCAGGGGGCCCACAGATACGCAGTATTTT | CASGSPRGPTDTQYF
. | TRBJ2-3 | TRBD1 | TRBV7-9 | TGTGCCGTAAGACAGGGGGCGATAGATACGCAGTATTTT | CAVRQGAIDTQYF
. | TRBJ2-7 | TRBD2 | TRBV6-6 | TGTGCCAGCAGTTACCCATCTAGCGGACTACGCGAGCAGTACTTC | CASSYPSSGLREQYF
. | TRBJ2-1 | . | TRBV6-1 | TGTGCCAGCAGTGAACGGGATAGCTCCTACAATGAGCAGTTCTTC | CASSERDSSYNEQFF
. | TRBJ1-5 | . | TRBV6-1 | TGTGCCAGCAGTGGGACAGCAGATCAGCCCCAGCATTTT | CASSGTADQPQHF
few | TRBJ1-4 | . | TRBV7-8 | TGTGCCAGCAGCTTAGCGGGGCGCACTAATGAAAAACTGTTTTTT | CASSLAGRTNEKLFF
. | TRBJ1-2 | . | TRBV18 | TGTGCCAGCTCACCACTAGAGGGAGCTAACTATGGCTACACCTTC | CASSPLEGANYGYTF
. | TRBJ2-1 | TRBD1 | TRBV25-1 | TGTGCCAGCAGTGAGTCGACAGGGGGGTATGAGCAGTTCTTC | CASSESTGGYEQFF
. | TRBJ2-1 | . | TRBV6-6 | TGTGTCTCAGGTGGTTACAATGAGCAGTTCTTC | CVSGGYNEQFF
. | TRBJ2-3 | TRBD2 | TRBV29-1 | TGCAGCGTTGTAGGGCTAGCGGGTTTCCCGAGGGGAGATACGCAGTATTTT | CSVVGLAGFPRGDTQYF
. | TRBJ1-5 | . | TRBV28 | TGTGCCAGCCATACCACCAAGGAGAATCAGCCCCAGCATTTT | CASHTTKENQPQHF
. | TRBJ2-2 | . | TRBV7-9 | TGTGCCAGCAGTTCCCCCTGGGGCCCCGGGGAGCTGTTTTTT | CASSSPWGPGELFF
. | TRBJ2-7 | TRBD1 | TRBV29-1 | TGCAGCGTTGGCAGGGGGATGTACGAGCAGTACTTC | CSVGRGMYEQYF
. | TRBJ1-4 | . | TRBV4-1 | TGCGCCAGCAGCCAAGAAGGAGGGGCTGGACTGGCTAATGAAAAGCTGTTTTTT | CASSQEGGAGLANEKLFF
medium-sized | TRBJ1-2 | . | TRBV16 | TGTGCCAGCAGCCCGGGCAGGAACAGGGATGATGGCTACACCTTC | CASSPGRNRDDGYTF
. | TRBJ1-4 | TRBD1 | TRBV30 | TGTGCCTGGAGTGACGGGCAGGACAGGGTGGAAAAACTGTTTTTT | CAWSDGQDRVEKLFF
. | TRBJ2-1 | . | TRBV11-3 | TGTGCCAGCAGCTCTACGGTTGGTAGCTCCTACAATGAGCAGTTCTTC | CASSSTVGSSYNEQFF
. | TRBJ2-6 | . | TRBV9 | TGTGCCAGCAGCGTAGGTAACTCTGGGGCCAACGTCCTGACTTTC | CASSVGNSGANVLTF
. | TRBJ2-7 | . | TRBV14 | TGTGCCAGCAGCCAAGATCGAGTAATCCACGAGCAGTACTTC | CASSQDRVIHEQYF
. | TRBJ2-1 | TRBD2 | TRBV19 | TGTGCCAGTAGTATAAGCGGGAGTTGGGAGAATGAGCAGTTCTTC | CASSISGSWENEQFF
. | TRBJ2-3 | TRBD2 | TRBV7-2 | TGTGCCAGCAGACATAGACTAGCGGGAGGGCTTCCGCAGTATTTT | CASRHRLAGGLPQYF
. | TRBJ2-7 | . | TRBV30 | TGTGCCTGGAGTGGTGGTAGCCCGCCCTACGAGCAGTACTTC | CAWSGGSPPYEQYF
. | TRBJ2-1 | TRBD1 | TRBV9 | TGTGCCAGCAGCGTAGCTTACAGGGGAGATGAGCAGTTCTTC | CASSVAYRGDEQFF
few | TRBJ1-1 | . | TRBV28 | TGTGCCACCCGGGGACATAGGAACACTGAAGCTTTCTTT | CATRGHRNTEAFF
few | TRBJ2-1 | TRBD1 | TRBV14 | TGTGCCAGCAGAGAAACAGGGGTCAATGAGCAGTTCTTC | CASRETGVNEQFF
. | TRBJ2-1 | . | TRBV30 | TGTGCCTGGAGTCTAGGACATGTAGAGCAGTTCTTC | CAWSLGHVEQFF
once | TRBJ1-5 | . | TRBV2 | TGTGCCAGCAGTGAACGAGGAGTGGGGGGACCCAGGTTTAATCAGCCCCAGCATTTT | CASSERGVGGPRFNQPQHF
. | TRBJ2-5 | TRBD1 | TRBV7-7 | TGTGCCAGCAGCTTGTTTCTAGGACAGGGGAAGACCCAGTACTTC | CASSLFLGQGKTQYF
. | TRBJ2-3 | . | TRBV23-1 | TGCGCCAGCGGGACCCACAGGGACACAGATACGCAGTATTTT | CASGTHRDTDTQYF
. | TRBJ2-7 | TRBD2 | TRBV11-2 | TGTGCCAGCAGCTCTTGGACTAGCGGGATAAACTCCTACGAGCAGTACTTC | CASSSWTSGINSYEQYF
. | TRBJ1-2 | . | TRBV11-2 | TGTGCCAGCAGCTTAGTTAACCGGGGCTACACCTTC | CASSLVNRGYTF
. | TRBJ2-5 | TRBD1 | TRBV5-4 | TGTGCCAGCAGCTATAAGACAGGGGAAGAGACCCAGTACTTC | CASSYKTGEETQYF
. | TRBJ1-4 | . | TRBV25-1 | TGTGCCAGCAGGCCAGGACAAACGGTGACCGAAAAACTGTTTTTT | CASRPGQTVTEKLFF
. | TRBJ2-2 | . | TRBV19 | TGTGCCAGTAGTATTGTCGTGAACACCGGGGAGCTGTTTTTT | CASSIVVNTGELFF